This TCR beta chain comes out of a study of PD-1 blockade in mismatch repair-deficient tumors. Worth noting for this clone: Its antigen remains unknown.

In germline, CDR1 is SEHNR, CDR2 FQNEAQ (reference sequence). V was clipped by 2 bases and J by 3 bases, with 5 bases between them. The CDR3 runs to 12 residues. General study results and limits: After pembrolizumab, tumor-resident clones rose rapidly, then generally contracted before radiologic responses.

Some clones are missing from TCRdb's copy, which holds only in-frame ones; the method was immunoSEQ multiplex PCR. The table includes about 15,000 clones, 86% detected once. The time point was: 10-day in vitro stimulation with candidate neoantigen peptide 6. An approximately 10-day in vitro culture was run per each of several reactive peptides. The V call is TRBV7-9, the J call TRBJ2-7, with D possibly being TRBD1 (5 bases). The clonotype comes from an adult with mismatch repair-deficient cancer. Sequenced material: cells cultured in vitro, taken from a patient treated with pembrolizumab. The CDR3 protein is CASSLQGYEQYF. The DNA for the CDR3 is TGTGCCAGCAGCTTACAGGGCTACGAGCAGTACTTC.